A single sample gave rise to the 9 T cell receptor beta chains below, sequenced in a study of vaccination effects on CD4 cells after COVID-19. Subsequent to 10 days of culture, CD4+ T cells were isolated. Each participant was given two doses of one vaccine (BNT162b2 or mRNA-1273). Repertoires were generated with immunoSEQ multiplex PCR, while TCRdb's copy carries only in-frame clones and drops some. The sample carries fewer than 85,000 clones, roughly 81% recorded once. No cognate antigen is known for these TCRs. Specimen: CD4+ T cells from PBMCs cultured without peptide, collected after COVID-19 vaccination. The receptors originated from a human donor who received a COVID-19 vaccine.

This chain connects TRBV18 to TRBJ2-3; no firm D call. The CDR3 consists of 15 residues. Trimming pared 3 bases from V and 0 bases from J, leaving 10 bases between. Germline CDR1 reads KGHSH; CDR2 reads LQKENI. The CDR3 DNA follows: TGTGCCAGCTCACCGGTTGCGTCGAGCACAGATACGCAGTATTTT. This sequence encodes CASSPVASSTDTQYF.

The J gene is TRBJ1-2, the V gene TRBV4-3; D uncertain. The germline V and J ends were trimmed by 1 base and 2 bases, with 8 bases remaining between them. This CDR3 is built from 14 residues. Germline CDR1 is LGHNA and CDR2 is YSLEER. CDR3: CASSQVPQNYGYTF. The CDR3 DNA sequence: TGCGCCAGCAGCCAAGTTCCACAGAACTATGGCTACACCTTC.

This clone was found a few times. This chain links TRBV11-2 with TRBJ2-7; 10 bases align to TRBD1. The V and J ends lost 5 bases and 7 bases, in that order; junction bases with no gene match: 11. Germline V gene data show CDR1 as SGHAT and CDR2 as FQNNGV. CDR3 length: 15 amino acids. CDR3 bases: TGTGCCAGCAGCCAGGGCGGGACAGGGGCGCGGGAGCAGTACGTC. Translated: CASSQGGTGAREQYV.

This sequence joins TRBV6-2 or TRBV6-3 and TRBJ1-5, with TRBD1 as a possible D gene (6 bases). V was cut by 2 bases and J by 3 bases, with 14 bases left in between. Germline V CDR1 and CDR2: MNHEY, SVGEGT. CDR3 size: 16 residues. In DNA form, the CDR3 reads TGTGCCAGCAGTTACCGAACACGGACAGTCAATCAGCCCCAGCATTTT. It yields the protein CASSYRTRTVNQPQHF.

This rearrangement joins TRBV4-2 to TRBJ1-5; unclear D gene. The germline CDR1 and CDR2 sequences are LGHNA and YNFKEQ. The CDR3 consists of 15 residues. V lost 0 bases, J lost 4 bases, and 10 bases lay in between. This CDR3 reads CASSQDQRENQPQHF. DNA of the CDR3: TGTGCCAGCAGCCAAGATCAGCGGGAGAATCAGCCCCAGCATTTT.

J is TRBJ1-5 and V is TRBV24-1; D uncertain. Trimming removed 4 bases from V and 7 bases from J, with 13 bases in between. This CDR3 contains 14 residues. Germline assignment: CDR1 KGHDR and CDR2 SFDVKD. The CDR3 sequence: CATSDLTPGQPQHF. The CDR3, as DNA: TGTGCCACCAGTGACCTGACCCCGGGACAGCCCCAGCATTTT.

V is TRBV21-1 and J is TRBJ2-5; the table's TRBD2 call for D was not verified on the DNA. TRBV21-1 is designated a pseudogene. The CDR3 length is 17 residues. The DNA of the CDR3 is TGTGCCAGCAGCAACGACGGACGGGGTGGGGATCAAGAGACCCAGTACTTC. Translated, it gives CASSNDGRGGDQETQYF.

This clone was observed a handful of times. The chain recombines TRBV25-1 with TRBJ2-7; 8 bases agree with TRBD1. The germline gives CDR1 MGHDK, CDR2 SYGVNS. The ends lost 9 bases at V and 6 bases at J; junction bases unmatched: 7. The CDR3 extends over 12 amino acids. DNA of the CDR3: TGTGCCAGTGCCCGACAGGGGTTCGAGCAGTACGTC. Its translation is CASARQGFEQYV.

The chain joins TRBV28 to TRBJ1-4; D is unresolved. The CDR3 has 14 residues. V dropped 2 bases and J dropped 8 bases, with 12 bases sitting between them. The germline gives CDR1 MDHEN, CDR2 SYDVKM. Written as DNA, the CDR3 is TGTGCCAGCAGTTTACCGCGGGGAGGCGAAAAACTGTTTTTT. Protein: CASSLPRGGEKLFF.